This T cell receptor (beta chain) comes out of a study of blood T cell repertoires in COVID-19. The repertoire was sequenced with immunoSEQ multiplex PCR; TCRdb's copy has only in-frame clones and lacks some. The table has fewer than 250,000 clones, nearly 90% seen once. Per the germline V gene, CDR1 is DFQATT and CDR2 is SNEGSKA (reference sequence). Between the trimmed V and J ends, which lost 3 bases and 2 bases, there was a span of 3 bases. This CDR3 is 11 amino acids long. The sequenced sample consisted of peripheral blood. This TCR derives from a woman in her 40s who had recovered from COVID-19. The chain links TRBV20-1 to TRBJ2-3; D is unresolved. The CDR3 nucleotides are TGCAGTGCTAGCTCCACAGATACGCAGTATTTT. Its translation is CSASSTDTQYF.